This note documents a single T cell receptor (beta chain) sequence. The data were obtained in a study of PD-L1 blockade in urothelial cancer. Overall study context: When patients started atezolizumab around 2014, it was given at 1,200 mg intravenously every 3 weeks. After treatment start, blood was analyzed at 3 weeks (second dose) and at 6 weeks.

The CDR3 contains 13 residues. V was pared by 7 bases and J by 5 bases, with 5 bases of the junction left unmatched. Germline CDR1 is SEHNR and CDR2 is FQNEAQ (reference sequence). Data came from immunoSEQ multiplex PCR; TCRdb stores just in-frame clones and leaves some out. In the table there are about 15,000 clones, about 90% of which are singletons. Each patient's cancer was a locally advanced or metastatic urothelial carcinoma. This chain uses TRBV7-9 with TRBJ2-7, with TRBD2 identical over 10 bases. This clonotype originated in a man between 50 and 59 years old with urothelial cancer. The sample consisted of PBMCs, taken around atezolizumab (anti-PD-L1) treatment. CDR3 DNA sequence: TGTGCCAGCATCCACCTAGCGGGGGACGAGCAGTACTTC. Its translation is CASIHLAGDEQYF.